The source of this TCR beta chain is a study of blood T cells in healthy people across ages. Combining a sample-barcoded 5' primer with a J-beta primer mix, a second PCR ran for 7 to 11 cycles. TCRdb independently ran MiXCR on the 5' RACE reads; one entry per CDR3 protein. This table holds 700,000 to 900,000 distinct CDR3 sequences, 53% found once. The CDR3 contains 16 residues. Germline lookup yields CDR1 MGHRA and CDR2 YSYEKL. Only a few counts were recorded for this clonotype. A junction boundary mismatches the germline segment, possibly from a read error. The TCR sequence derives from an elderly man in good health. The chain employs TRBV4-1 and TRBJ2-7; D is perhaps TRBD1 or TRBD2 (5 bases each). The specimen was blood. For the CDR3, the DNA is TGCGCTAGCAGCCGGGGCCTCACCGGTACAACCTACGAGCAGTACTTC. Translated, it gives CASSRGLTGTTYEQYF.